These 26 T cell receptor beta chains originate from one sample sequenced in a study of T cell responses to AZD1222 COVID-19 vaccine. Libraries were prepared by immunoSEQ multiplex PCR; TCRdb keeps only in-frame clonotypes and omits some of them. This sample has roughly 190,000 clones, with just over 90% found just once. Sequences were derived from peripheral blood, sampled on day 0 of AZD1222 vaccination. Every receptor here comes from an adult in good health.

The rearrangement joins TRBV18 to TRBJ2-1; TRBD1 is a possible D gene (6 bases). Germline V gives CDR1 KGHSH, CDR2 LQKENI. The CDR3 totals 15 residues. Deletions cut 7 bases from V and 3 bases from J, with 16 bases between. The CDR3 loop reads CASYHGDRYYNEQFF. Here the CDR3 DNA reads TGTGCCAGCTACCACGGTGACAGGTACTACAATGAGCAGTTCTTC.

V gene TRBV25-1 combines with J gene TRBJ2-2; the D call may be TRBD1 or TRBD2 (6 bases each). The CDR3 extends over 16 amino acids. V lost 6 bases and J 3 bases, leaving 17 bases between the germline ends. Germline CDR1 reads MGHDK; CDR2 reads SYGVNS. CDR3 amino acids: CASREGVHLDTGELFF. CDR3 sequence (DNA): TGTGCCAGCAGGGAGGGGGTCCACCTGGACACCGGGGAGCTGTTTTTT.

The chain carries TRBV28 and TRBJ2-7, with unresolved D. The germline CDR1 and CDR2 sequences are MDHEN and SYDVKM. The CDR3 covers 14 residues. V lost 2 bases, J lost 2 bases, and 10 bases lay in between. The CDR3 DNA reads TGTGCCAGCAGTTTACTCGGCAGCACCTACGAGCAGTACTTC. This encodes CASSLLGSTYEQYF.

The chain links TRBV7-8 to TRBJ1-2; D call uncertain. Germline CDR1 and CDR2: SGHVS and FQNEAQ. The CDR3 is 12 residues long. Between the trimmed V and J ends, which lost 7 bases and 7 bases, there was a span of 13 bases. CDR3 protein: CASTQDEGGYTF. The CDR3 DNA sequence: TGTGCCAGCACCCAGGACGAAGGTGGCTACACCTTC.

The rearrangement links TRBV19 to TRBJ1-5; unclear D gene. The V gene lost 7 bases and the J gene lost 2 bases, with 12 bases spanning the gap. The CDR3 totals 14 residues. Germline V lookup: CDR1 LNHDA, CDR2 SQIVND (reference sequence). The CDR3 coding sequence is TGTGCCAGTATGGAGATTTGGGGCAATCAGCCCCAGCATTTT. Protein sequence: CASMEIWGNQPQHF.

This chain links TRBV7-8 with TRBJ2-1, with TRBD2 matching over 8 bases. The V gene end was trimmed by 1 base and the J gene end by 9 bases; junction bases not matched to a gene: 5. Germline assignment: CDR1 SGHVS and CDR2 FQNEAQ. This CDR3 contains 14 residues. CDR3 loop: CASSLGSGIGEQFF. In DNA form, the CDR3 reads TGTGCCAGCAGCTTAGGTAGCGGGATTGGTGAGCAGTTCTTC.

J is TRBJ2-3 and V is TRBV24-1; TRBD1 agrees at 8 bases. The CDR3 has 16 residues. Trimming at V came to 4 bases and at J to 5 bases, leaving 10 bases not matched to a gene. Germline values: CDR1 KGHDR, CDR2 SFDVKD. This CDR3 is CATSDRRQGAKDTQYF. CDR3 sequence (DNA): TGTGCCACCAGTGACCGCCGCCAGGGGGCGAAAGATACGCAGTATTTT.

The chain combines TRBV28 with TRBJ1-4; TRBD1 is a possible D gene (6 bases). Germline V lookup: CDR1 MDHEN, CDR2 SYDVKM. V lost 8 bases to trimming and J lost 8 bases, with 9 bases between them. The CDR3 length is 11 residues. This chain's CDR3 is CASSRGEKLFF. The CDR3 coding sequence is TGTGCCAGCTCCAGGGGCGAAAAACTGTTTTTT.

The chain has TRBV13 and TRBJ2-1; 10 bases fit TRBD1. Germline loops: CDR1 PRHDT, CDR2 FYEKMQ (reference sequence). The CDR3 sequence is 14 residues long. Trimming at V came to 7 bases and at J to 6 bases, leaving 6 bases not matched to a gene. For the CDR3, the DNA is TGTGCCAGCAACGGACAGGGGGGATTCAATGAGCAGTTCTTC. Encoded protein: CASNGQGGFNEQFF.

This clone occurred a few times. The chain recombines TRBV7-9 with TRBJ2-5; 7 nucleotides line up with TRBD1. CDR1 and CDR2 from the germline V gene are SEHNR and FQNEAQ (reference sequence). With 5 bases clipped from V and 2 bases from J, the junction kept 5 bases outside the gene matches. CDR3 length: 14 residues. The CDR3 region has the DNA TGTGCCAGCAGCCCGATGACAGGGCAAGAGACCCAGTACTTC. This codes for CASSPMTGQETQYF.

The chain uses TRBV28 and TRBJ2-7; the D call may be TRBD1 or TRBD2 (5 bases each). Germline CDR1 MDHEN, CDR2 SYDVKM. This CDR3 has 18 amino acids. Trimming stripped 8 bases from V and 3 bases from J, with 29 bases between. The CDR3 spells CASPIIPGWDPDYYEQYF. The DNA for the CDR3 is TGTGCCAGCCCGATCATCCCAGGTTGGGACCCCGACTACTACGAGCAGTACTTC. Filled out from reference TRBV28 and TRBJ2-7, the complete variable domain reads DVKVTQSSRYLVKRTGEKVFLECVQDMDHENMFWYRQDPGLGLRLIYFSYDVKMKEKGDIPEGYSVSREKKERFSLILESASTNQTSMYLCASPIIPGWDPDYYEQYFGPGTRLTVT.

V is TRBV3-1 (or the pseudogene TRBV3-2) and J is TRBJ2-3; perhaps TRBD1 as D (6 bases). Germline CDR1 is LGHDT and CDR2 is YNNKEL (reference sequence). The V and J ends lost 2 bases and 9 bases respectively, with 9 bases between them. The CDR3 has 12 amino acids. CDR3 nucleotide sequence: TGTGCCAGCAGCCAACAACAGGGCACGCAGTATTTT. It yields the protein CASSQQQGTQYF.

The V and J genes are TRBV7-2 and TRBJ1-3; D is undetermined. CDR3 length: 15 amino acids. CDR1 and CDR2 (germline): SGHTA, FQGNSA. V was pared by 1 base and J by 4 bases, with 11 bases between. The CDR3 nucleotides are TGTGCCAGCAGCTTAGTAATAGGGCAGGGAAACACCATATATTTT. It codes for CASSLVIGQGNTIYF.

The V call is TRBV21-1, the J call TRBJ1-6; the table's D call, TRBD1, has no DNA check behind it. TRBV21-1 is a documented pseudogene. This CDR3 contains 15 residues. CDR3 in DNA: TGTGCCAGGGACAAGGACGGAACCTATAATTCACCCCTCCACTTT. It is translated as CARDKDGTYNSPLHF.

The J gene is TRBJ2-4, the V gene TRBV19, with D possibly being TRBD1 or TRBD2 (5 bases each). The CDR3 extends over 16 amino acids. Germline V gene sequence: CDR1 LNHDA, CDR2 SQIVND (reference sequence). The V end lost 4 bases, the J end lost 2 bases, and 15 bases lay between the germline ends. CDR3 in amino acids: CASSTRREGTKNIQYF. The CDR3 bases are TGTGCCAGTAGTACCCGTCGCGAGGGGACCAAAAACATTCAGTACTTC.

This chain joins TRBV2 and TRBJ2-2; possible D gene TRBD2, 6 bases. The germline CDR1 and CDR2 sequences are SNHLY and FYNNEI. This CDR3 contains 15 residues. V was clipped by 7 bases and J by 4 bases, with 16 bases between them. CDR3 sequence (DNA): TGTGCCAGCAACCCCGGGAGACCGGCCACCGGGGAGCTGTTTTTT. Its translation: CASNPGRPATGELFF.

The chain uses TRBV28 and TRBJ2-7, with 7 bases identical to TRBD1. The J segment lost 2 bases and the V segment lost 7 bases, leaving 5 bases of the junction unmatched. CDR3 size: 13 residues. Germline-derived CDR1 and CDR2 are MDHEN and SYDVKM. The CDR3 DNA reads TGTGCCAGCACGACAGGGTCCCCCTACGAGCAGTACTTC. Translation gives CASTTGSPYEQYF.

J is TRBJ1-2 and V is TRBV28; D gene ambiguous. The CDR3 is made up of 14 amino acids. CDR1 MDHEN and CDR2 SYDVKM come from the germline V gene. V shed 2 bases and J shed 2 bases, with 9 bases lying between them. Here the CDR3 reads CASSLGDKNYGYTF. CDR3 sequence (DNA): TGTGCCAGCAGTTTAGGCGACAAGAACTATGGCTACACCTTC.

The chain combines TRBV6-5 with TRBJ1-5; 7 bases match TRBD1. Germline V gene sequence: CDR1 MNHEY, CDR2 SVGAGI. The V and J ends lost 2 bases and 3 bases, in that order; junction bases with no gene match: 4. The CDR3 length is 15 residues. CDR3 sequence: CASSYPGQDNQPQHF. CDR3 coding DNA: TGTGCCAGCAGTTACCCCGGACAGGACAATCAGCCCCAGCATTTT.

The chain is built from TRBV28 and TRBJ2-1; D unresolved. V lost 6 bases to trimming and J lost 7 bases, with 19 bases between them. Germline V gene lookup returns CDR1 MDHEN and CDR2 SYDVKM. This CDR3 has 15 residues. The CDR3 DNA follows: TGTGCCAGCAGCTCTGACTTTTTGTACGGGAATGAGCAGTTCTTC. This encodes CASSSDFLYGNEQFF.

J is TRBJ1-4 and V is TRBV9; 7 nucleotides align to TRBD1. Trimming at V came to 0 bases and at J to 7 bases, leaving 15 bases not matched to a gene. Germline CDR1 reads SGDLS; CDR2 reads YYNGEE. The CDR3 covers 18 residues. This CDR3 is CASSVALEVGTVGEKLFF. In DNA, the CDR3 is TGTGCCAGCAGCGTAGCCTTGGAAGTTGGGACAGTGGGTGAAAAACTGTTTTTT.

The CDR3 loop is CSAGVESGELFF. The CDR3 DNA reads as TGCAGCGCTGGGGTAGAGTCCGGGGAGCTGTTTTTT. The V and J genes are TRBV29-1 and TRBJ2-2; D uncertain. The germline V gene has CDR1 SQVTM and CDR2 ANQGSEA. CDR3 length: 12 residues. V shed 7 bases and J shed 6 bases, with 12 bases lying between them.

CDR3: CASLLGSTDTQYF. In DNA form, the CDR3 reads TGTGCCAGCCTCCTAGGTAGCACAGATACGCAGTATTTT. J is TRBJ2-3 and V is TRBV7-9, with unresolved D. V was pared by 8 bases and J by 0 bases, with 9 bases between. CDR3 length: 13 residues. Germline-derived CDR1 and CDR2 are SEHNR and FQNEAQ (reference sequence).

J is TRBJ1-2 and V is TRBV19; D possibly corresponds to TRBD1 (6 bases). Germline CDR1 reads LNHDA; CDR2 reads SQIVND (reference sequence). Trimming stripped 8 bases from V and 5 bases from J, with 21 bases between. The CDR3 sequence is 15 residues long. CDR3 in DNA: TGTGCCAGTGCAACCGGACAGTGGTGGTTGTATGGCTACACCTTC. Translating it yields CASATGQWWLYGYTF.

This chain connects TRBV29-1 to TRBJ2-7; D gene ambiguous. The CDR3 contains 12 residues. V lost 2 bases and J 2 bases, leaving 7 bases between the germline ends. The germline V gene encodes CDR1 SQVTM and CDR2 ANQGSEA. The CDR3 protein is CSVETSPYEQYF. For the CDR3, the DNA is TGCAGCGTTGAAACGAGTCCCTACGAGCAGTACTTC.

The table lists this clone with a count of one. The chain carries TRBV5-1 and TRBJ2-1; tentative D call: TRBD2 (6 bases). CDR3 length: 16 amino acids. Germline CDR1 reads SGHRS; CDR2 reads YFSETQ. V lost 4 bases, J lost 1 base, and 15 bases lay in between. CDR3 region: CASSAGLGRSYNEQFF. CDR3 bases: TGCGCCAGCAGCGCGGGGCTAGGAAGGTCCTACAATGAGCAGTTCTTC.